Listed below are T cell receptor beta chains from one sample, sequenced in a study of Graves' ophthalmopathy and Graves' hyperthyroidism. A single record per CDR3 protein comes from TCRdb applying MiXCR to the multiplex PCR reads. The sample lists approximately 500,000 distinct CDR3 sequences, approximately 15% occurring once. The sample was blood. Receptor source: a woman in her 30s with Graves' ophthalmopathy. Both conserved end residues are part of each CDR3. D genes are given only for firm matches. Clone size appears in some rows only: once, few, many, or a class for an expanded clone.

>TRBV11-2|.|TRBJ2-5|many
CASSLLYGKETQYF
TGTGCCAGCAGTTTGTTATATGGCAAAGAGACCCAGTACTTC
>TRBV20-1|TRBD1|TRBJ2-7|many
CSVGANQGVIYEQYF
TGCAGTGTTGGGGCCAACCAGGGGGTCATCTACGAGCAGTACTTC
>TRBV6-1|TRBD1|TRBJ2-7|.
CASSEAGQGGSYEQYF
TGTGCCAGCAGTGAAGCGGGACAGGGGGGATCCTACGAGCAGTACTTC
>TRBV6-1|.|TRBJ1-3|.
CASSPPGRAGNTIYF
TGTGCCAGCAGTCCCCCCGGGCGGGCTGGAAACACCATATATTTT
>TRBV28|.|TRBJ2-7|many
CASSSAGPAYEQYF
TGTGCCAGCAGTTCCGCCGGGCCAGCCTACGAGCAGTACTTC
>TRBV12-3/TRBV12-4|.|TRBJ1-3|many
CASTTRQAGNTIYF
TGTGCCAGCACCACTAGACAGGCCGGAAACACCATATATTTT
>TRBV20-1|.|TRBJ1-5|many
CSARPSNQPQHF
TGCAGTGCTAGGCCTAGCAATCAGCCCCAGCATTTT
>TRBV10-1|.|TRBJ2-7|.
CASSDGGRDEQYF
TGCGCCAGCAGTGACGGGGGGCGCGACGAGCAGTACTTC
>TRBV29-1|.|TRBJ1-1|many
CSVENPSAEAFF
TGCAGCGTTGAAAACCCCTCAGCTGAAGCTTTCTTT
>TRBV12-3/TRBV12-4|.|TRBJ1-1|.
CASSPRAPENTEAFF
TGTGCCAGCAGTCCCCGCGCGCCTGAGAACACTGAAGCTTTCTTT
>TRBV6-1|.|TRBJ1-5|many
CASSEAKGGAGQPQHF
TGTGCCAGCAGTGAAGCAAAAGGGGGAGCGGGGCAGCCCCAGCATTTT
>TRBV25-1|TRBD1|TRBJ2-7|many
CASSEYGDRGQDEQYF
TGTGCCAGCAGTGAATACGGGGACAGGGGACAGGACGAGCAGTACTTC
>TRBV6-5|.|TRBJ1-6|many
CASTPSISSYNSPLHF
TGTGCCAGCACCCCGAGCATAAGCTCCTATAATTCACCCCTCCACTTT
>TRBV28|.|TRBJ1-1|.
CASSLEQVNTEAFF
TGTGCCAGCAGTTTGGAACAGGTGAACACTGAAGCTTTCTTT
>TRBV20-1|.|TRBJ1-1|many
CSASGGADTEAFF
TGCAGTGCTAGTGGAGGGGCGGACACTGAAGCTTTCTTT
>TRBV3-1|.|TRBJ1-5|.
CASSQGRGRQPQHF
TGTGCCAGCAGCCAAGGGCGGGGTCGTCAGCCCCAGCATTTT
>TRBV6-5|.|TRBJ1-5|many
CASSFREVGQPQHF
TGTGCCAGCAGTTTCAGGGAAGTAGGTCAGCCCCAGCATTTT
>TRBV28|.|TRBJ2-7|many
CASSFDYGPSSYEQYF
TGTGCCAGCAGTTTTGATTACGGACCGAGCTCCTACGAGCAGTACTTC
>TRBV18|.|TRBJ2-5|many
CASSTQRSMGETQYF
TGTGCCAGCTCAACGCAGAGATCCATGGGGGAGACCCAGTACTTC
>TRBV28|.|TRBJ2-4|many
CASSQLASNPIQYF
TGTGCCAGCAGCCAACTTGCTAGCAATCCCATTCAGTACTTC
>TRBV12-3/TRBV12-4|.|TRBJ1-2|.
CASSLVLAYGYTF
TGTGCCAGCAGTTTAGTATTGGCCTATGGCTACACCTTC
>TRBV5-1|.|TRBJ1-5|.
CASSLSGGFNQPQHF
TGCGCCAGCAGCTTGAGCGGCGGATTCAATCAGCCCCAGCATTTT
>TRBV19|TRBD1|TRBJ1-2|many
CASSTDRGYYGYTF
TGTGCCAGTAGTACGGACAGGGGGTACTATGGCTACACCTTC
>TRBV13|.|TRBJ2-4|many
CASSLEGPGNIQYF
TGTGCCAGCAGCTTAGAGGGGCCGGGAAACATTCAGTACTTC
>TRBV7-2|.|TRBJ2-5|many
CASSPPDRFWTQYF
TGTGCCAGCAGCCCACCTGACAGATTCTGGACCCAGTACTTC
>TRBV30|.|TRBJ1-6|few
CAWSNMVDSPLHF
TGTGCCTGGAGTAATATGGTGGATTCACCCCTCCACTTT
>TRBV7-2|TRBD2|TRBJ2-7|many
CASSLAGGPGYEQYF
TGTGCCAGCAGCTTAGCGGGAGGGCCTGGGTACGAGCAGTACTTC
>TRBV20-1|.|TRBJ1-2|many
CSATGEGYGYTF
TGCAGTGCTACAGGGGAGGGCTATGGCTACACCTTC
>TRBV6-1|TRBD2|TRBJ2-5|many
CASSRGGDMETQYF
TGTGCCAGCAGCCGCGGGGGGGATATGGAGACCCAGTACTTC
>TRBV7-2|TRBD1|TRBJ1-5|few
CASSPGQESNQPQHF
TGTGCCAGCAGCCCCGGACAGGAGAGCAATCAGCCCCAGCATTTT
>TRBV18|TRBD1|TRBJ1-2|.
CASSPPNRGGYTF
TGTGCCAGCTCACCACCAAACAGGGGTGGCTACACCTTC
>TRBV6-5|.|TRBJ1-1|many
CASSYMYEAFF
TGTGCCAGCAGTTACATGTACGAAGCTTTCTTT
>TRBV6-1|TRBD2|TRBJ2-7|many
CASSPGLAGEYEQYF
TGTGCCAGCAGTCCGGGACTAGCGGGGGAATACGAGCAGTACTTC
>TRBV6-1|TRBD1|TRBJ2-5|many
CASVRQGMGETQYF
TGTGCCAGCGTCCGACAGGGGATGGGAGAGACCCAGTACTTC
>TRBV12-3/TRBV12-4|.|TRBJ1-1|many
CASSLAAGNTEAFF
TGCGCCAGCAGCTTGGCGGCAGGGAACACTGAAGCTTTCTTT